Listed below are T cell receptor beta chains from one sample, sequenced in a study of early T cells in non-severe SARS-CoV-2 infection. MiXCR was run by TCRdb on the 5' RACE reads, yielding one entry per CDR3 protein. Of 30,000 to 35,000 distinct CDR3 sequences in the sample, 4.7% were seen once. Sequencing input: whole blood. These TCRs come from an adult who was a healthcare worker with PCR-confirmed SARS-CoV-2 infection or an uninfected control (not recorded which). Both conserved end residues are part of each CDR3. D genes are given only for firm matches. Rows give clone size only sometimes, using once, few, many, or a class for an expanded clone.

d_call	v_call	j_call	clone_size	cdr3_nt	cdr3_aa
.	TRBV20-1	TRBJ1-4	.	TGCAGTGCATACAGGGTTTCGGCAAATGAAAAACTGTTTTTT	CSAYRVSANEKLFF
TRBD1	TRBV28	TRBJ2-2	many	TGTGCCAGCAGTACCCGACAGGGGGCGGTCACCGGGGAGCTGTTTTTT	CASSTRQGAVTGELFF
.	TRBV2	TRBJ2-3	few	TGTGCCAGCAGTGAGGTAGCGGCCTCCACAGATACGCAGTATTTT	CASSEVAASTDTQYF
.	TRBV7-2	TRBJ2-2	.	TGTGCCAGCAGTTCACTAGCGAACACCGGGGAGCTGTTTTTT	CASSSLANTGELFF
.	TRBV28	TRBJ1-2	many	TGTGCCAGCAGTCCCCCTCGGAGCTATGGCTACACCTTC	CASSPPRSYGYTF
TRBD2	TRBV30	TRBJ2-3	.	TGTGCCTGGAGACTAGCGGGGCGCACAGATACGCAGTATTTT	CAWRLAGRTDTQYF
.	TRBV6-5	TRBJ1-2	many	TGTGCCAGCAGTTACTCAGGCAGAGGCAACTATGGCTACACCTTC	CASSYSGRGNYGYTF
TRBD1	TRBV12-3/TRBV12-4	TRBJ1-1	many	TGTGCCAGCAGACGTACAGGGGGAGGAATGAACACTGAAGCTTTCTTT	CASRRTGGGMNTEAFF
.	TRBV6-6	TRBJ1-1	many	TGTGCCAGCAGTGGGTTGAACACTGAAGCTTTCTTT	CASSGLNTEAFF
TRBD1	TRBV28	TRBJ1-1	many	TGTGCCAGCAGCCTGACAGGGGTTTTAACTGAAGCTTTCTTT	CASSLTGVLTEAFF
.	TRBV19	TRBJ2-7	few	TGTGCCAGTAGTGAGGGGGCTAGCGCCTACGAGCAGTACTTC	CASSEGASAYEQYF
.	TRBV6-1	TRBJ1-3	many	TGTGCCAGCAGTGAAGAGGCCGGGGCCGGAAACACCATATATTTT	CASSEEAGAGNTIYF
TRBD2	TRBV7-2	TRBJ2-3	few	TGTGCCAGCAGCTTCGGGAGGCTAGCGGGGTCCACAGATACGCAGTATTTT	CASSFGRLAGSTDTQYF
.	TRBV10-3	TRBJ2-3	few	TGTGCCATCAATCTTAGCACAGATACGCAGTATTTT	CAINLSTDTQYF
.	TRBV27	TRBJ2-6	.	TGTGCCAGCAGTTTACTCACTGGGGCCAACGTCCTGACTTTC	CASSLLTGANVLTF
.	TRBV7-9	TRBJ1-1	many	TGTGCCAGCAGCTTAGGGGGGGAAGTTTTCTTT	CASSLGGEVFF
.	TRBV5-1	TRBJ1-3	medium-sized	TGCGCCAGCAGCTTCGGAGACACCAACTCTGGAAACACCATATATTTT	CASSFGDTNSGNTIYF
TRBD1	TRBV27	TRBJ2-7	few	TGTGCCAGCAGTTTATTCACAGGGGTCGCGAAGGAGCAGTACTTC	CASSLFTGVAKEQYF
TRBD2	TRBV7-2	TRBJ2-1	many	TGTGCCAGCACCACTAGCGGGGTCTCCTACAATGAGCAGTTCTTC	CASTTSGVSYNEQFF
.	TRBV7-2	TRBJ1-2	few	TGTGCCAGCAGCCAAAGACAGAGTAACTATGGCTACACCTTC	CASSQRQSNYGYTF
.	TRBV20-1	TRBJ1-6	many	TGCAGTGCTAGAGCCGGACGGCTTAATAATTCACCCCTCCACTTT	CSARAGRLNNSPLHF
.	TRBV2	TRBJ2-5	many	TGTGCCAGCAGGTTGGAGACCCAGTACTTC	CASRLETQYF
TRBD1	TRBV3-1	TRBJ1-5	many	TGTGCCAGCAGCCAAGATTCAGGGGGCGATGGCAATCAGCCCCAGCATTTT	CASSQDSGGDGNQPQHF
.	TRBV28	TRBJ2-3	.	TGTGCCAGCAGTTTGGGGGCCACAGATACGCAGTATTTT	CASSLGATDTQYF
TRBD1	TRBV7-8	TRBJ1-5	many	TGTGCCAGCAGCTTAGCGCATGGCCGGGACAGGGGGCAGACGTATAGCAATCAGCCCCAGCATTTT	CASSLAHGRDRGQTYSNQPQHF
.	TRBV12-3/TRBV12-4	TRBJ2-1	many	TGTGCCAGCAGTCCGGGGAGGTCGGGTGAGCAGTTCTTC	CASSPGRSGEQFF
.	TRBV6-5	TRBJ1-3	many	TGTGCCAGCAGTTACGGGGGGAGCTCTGGAAACACCATATATTTT	CASSYGGSSGNTIYF
.	TRBV20-1	TRBJ1-5	many	TGCAGTGCTACCTTCGACAGTTTTAGCAATCAGCCCCAGCATTTT	CSATFDSFSNQPQHF
TRBD1	TRBV6-2/TRBV6-3	TRBJ1-5	few	TGTGCCAGCAGAAGCCGGACAGGGGGCGATAGCAATCAGCCCCAGCATTTT	CASRSRTGGDSNQPQHF
.	TRBV6-2/TRBV6-3	TRBJ2-2	many	TGTGCCAGCAGTTTTCACGACACCGGGGAGCTGTTTTTT	CASSFHDTGELFF
TRBD2	TRBV7-2	TRBJ2-2	.	TGTGCCAGCAGCCCAAGCCCGGGGGGGCTCACCGGGGAGCTGTTTTTT	CASSPSPGGLTGELFF
.	TRBV27	TRBJ1-5	.	TGTGCCAGCGTTTTATTAAAGGGGCAGCCCCAGCATTTT	CASVLLKGQPQHF
.	TRBV4-3	TRBJ2-7	.	TGCGCCAGCAGCCAAGATTGGAATAACTTCTTCGAGCAGTACTTC	CASSQDWNNFFEQYF
TRBD2	TRBV7-3	TRBJ2-2	many	TGTGCCAGCAGCTTACTAGCGGGGGGGCCAAGCACCGGGGAGCTGTTTTTT	CASSLLAGGPSTGELFF
.	TRBV30	TRBJ2-7	many	TGTGCCTGGAGTGTGGGCGGCCCAGGGGAGCAGTACTTC	CAWSVGGPGEQYF